The T cell receptor (beta chain) under discussion was sequenced for a study of blood T cell repertoires in COVID-19. Two negative PCRs, clearance, or symptom resolution characterized the recovered Cohort 3 donors. Generated by immunoSEQ multiplex PCR, the TCRdb table keeps only in-frame clones and is missing some. Counted here are 110,000 to 150,000 clones, just under 85% occurring once; the ten biggest clones make up 6.2%. As regards this clone: Other DNA sequences of this sample code for an identical CDR3.

Trimming shortened V by 2 bases and J by 5 bases, and 9 bases separated the two germline ends. The CDR3 runs 13 residues. Per the germline V gene, CDR1 is KGHSH and CDR2 is LQKENI. The sequenced sample consisted of PBMCs or T cells enriched from blood (not recorded which). The V call is TRBV18, the J call TRBJ2-5; a possible D gene is TRBD1 (5 bases). The TCR originated in a woman in her thirties or forties who had recovered from COVID-19. CDR3 in DNA: TGTGCCAGCTCACCAGGGGCCGGGGAGACCCAGTACTTC. This translates into CASSPGAGETQYF.